This T cell receptor beta chain was captured in a study of T cells in Graves' hyperthyroidism and ophthalmopathy. RNA transcripts provided the source from which TCR beta CDR3 regions were amplified. The TCR CDR3 first-round RT-PCR relied on the HTBI primer set. TCRdb analysed the multiplex PCR reads with MiXCR anew, one entry per CDR3 protein. The data contain 450,000 to 650,000 distinct CDR3 sequences, 14% of them singletons. This CDR3 spans 17 amino acids. Germline-derived CDR1 and CDR2 are SGHNT and YENEEA. The V end lost 1 base, the J end lost 1 base, and 16 bases lay between the germline ends. This clonotype was found many times.

This receptor was identified in a woman aged 18-29 years with Graves' ophthalmopathy. The chain couples TRBV11-3 to TRBJ2-5, with TRBD1 as a possible D gene (6 bases). Sequencing used blood. Here the CDR3 DNA reads TGTGCCAGCAGCTTAGGATCGGTTACAGGGAGCCAAGAGACCCAGTACTTC. This sequence encodes CASSLGSVTGSQETQYF.